A single sample is the source of the 14 T cell receptor beta chains below, sequenced in a study of human T cells and chemical hapten exposure. MiXCR, applied by TCRdb to the RACE reads, yields one record per CDR3 protein. The sample contains just over 80,000 distinct CDR3 sequences, roughly 10% of which appear only once. Time point defined: patch test 1, 2 weeks after DPC sensitization. Treatment here: therapeutic diphenylcyclopropenone sensitization with weekly scalp DPC. The sequencing here drew on whole blood, taken in connection with sensitization to the hapten diphenylcyclopropenone (DPC). All receptors come from a woman in her 50s with alopecia areata. Some clones in this sample may be carry-over from other donors' samples.

The sample holds many counts of this clonotype. This chain uses TRBV6-6 with TRBJ1-6, with 10 nucleotides matching TRBD1. V was pared by 4 bases and J by 12 bases, with 3 bases of the junction left unmatched. The CDR3 consists of 13 residues. Germline loops: CDR1 MNHNY, CDR2 SVGAGI (reference sequence). CDR3 residues: CASSSGTGVPLHF. The CDR3 DNA reads TGTGCCAGCAGTTCCGGGACAGGGGTACCCCTCCACTTT.

This sequence joins TRBV7-2 and TRBJ2-7, with 12 bases that match TRBD2. Germline CDR1 SGHTA, CDR2 FQGNSA. Losses at the gene ends were 5 bases for V and 2 bases for J; bases not matched to a gene: 4. The CDR3 is 15 residues long. CDR3 in DNA: TGTGCCAGCAGCCAACTAGCGGGGGGTACCTACGAGCAGTACTTC. Translating it yields CASSQLAGGTYEQYF.

This clonotype was detected ten times or more. This chain links TRBV28 with TRBJ1-1, with D unclear. CDR1 MDHEN and CDR2 SYDVKM come from the germline V gene. The CDR3 runs to 15 residues. The ends were cut back, 10 bases at V and 1 base at J, with 19 bases in the middle. CDR3 protein: CAMPLPGRKNTEAFF. CDR3 DNA sequence: TGTGCCATGCCTCTCCCGGGGAGGAAGAACACTGAAGCTTTCTTT.

On this clonotype itself: No DNA is shown, since the ends of the CDR3 on it are uncertain; the CDR3 is the one TCRdb lists. This chain connects TRBV28 to TRBJ1-4; the D segment call TRBD1 is taken from the table without a DNA check. Inclusive of both ends, the CDR3 amounts to 14 amino acids. Germline CDR1 and CDR2: MDHEN and SYDVKM. This CDR3 reads CASSLAQAREKLFF.

The rearrangement uses TRBV7-2 and TRBJ1-1, with D possibly TRBD1 on 5 matching bases. This CDR3 has 15 residues. Germline values: CDR1 SGHTA, CDR2 FQGNSA. V lost 5 bases and J lost 6, with 19 bases in between. The CDR3 region has the DNA TGTGCCAGCAGCGTAGTTCCGGCAGGGAGGTCTGAAGCTTTCTTT. It encodes CASSVVPAGRSEAFF.

This clonotype was counted a few times. The chain has TRBV6-5 and TRBJ2-1; 15 bases are a match to TRBD2. V lost 5 bases and J lost 7; bases outside the gene matches: 9. The CDR3 sequence is 17 residues long. Per germline, CDR1 MNHEY and CDR2 SVGAGI. CDR3 DNA sequence: TGTGCCAGCAGTCGGACTAGCGGGAGGGCCGGACTTAATGAGCAGTTCTTC. Amino acids: CASSRTSGRAGLNEQFF.

V usage is TRBV6-2 or TRBV6-3 and J usage is TRBJ2-7; 8 bases map to TRBD1. The germline V gene encodes CDR1 MNHEY and CDR2 SVGEGT. The CDR3 runs to 13 residues. Trimming took 6 bases from V and 2 from J; bases not matched to a gene: 3. CDR3 sequence (DNA): TGTGCCAGCAGGTGGACAGGGACCTACGAGCAGTACTTC. It yields the protein CASRWTGTYEQYF.

This clonotype was picked up many times. The CDR3 region is CASSEAANSPLHF. The CDR3 DNA sequence: TGTGCCAGCAGTGAAGCGGCTAATTCACCCCTCCACTTT. The genes are TRBV6-1 and TRBJ1-6; D ambiguous. Germline V gene sequence: CDR1 MNHNS, CDR2 SASEGT. V gave up 0 bases and J gave up 6 bases, with 3 bases separating them. The CDR3 totals 13 residues.

In its sample, this clonotype was seen many times. The V and J genes are TRBV7-9 and TRBJ1-4, with D maybe TRBD1 (6 bases). This CDR3 is 15 amino acids long. Germline V gene sequence: CDR1 SEHNR, CDR2 FQNEAQ (reference sequence). V lost 1 base and J 8 bases, leaving 14 bases between the germline ends. The CDR3 loop reads CASSLGSGDGEKLFF. As DNA, the CDR3 is TGTGCCAGCAGCTTAGGTTCAGGGGATGGAGAAAAACTGTTTTTT.

The rearrangement joins TRBV7-6 to TRBJ2-7, with 8 nucleotides matching TRBD1. The junction had 4 bases not matched to a gene; V was cut back by 3 bases and J by 3 bases. The CDR3 consists of 14 residues. CDR1 and CDR2 from the germline V gene are SGHVS and FNYEAQ. CDR3 amino acids: CASSLRTGNYEQYF. The CDR3 region has the DNA TGTGCCAGCAGCTTGCGGACAGGGAACTACGAGCAGTACTTC.

In its sample, this clonotype was seen many times. The V and J genes are TRBV7-9 and TRBJ1-6; unclear D gene. Trimming removed 1 base from V and 9 bases from J, with 7 bases in between. The length of the CDR3 is 13 residues. Germline V gene lookup returns CDR1 SEHNR and CDR2 FQNEAQ (reference sequence). The CDR3 DNA reads TGTGCCAGCAGCTTAGAAGCGGGTTCACCCCTCCACTTT. Protein product: CASSLEAGSPLHF.

This clonotype was seen at least ten times. The genes are TRBV18 and TRBJ2-1; possibly TRBD1 for D (6 bases). The V gene lost 3 bases and the J gene lost 1 base, with 10 bases spanning the gap. This CDR3 spans 15 amino acids. Germline CDR1 KGHSH, CDR2 LQKENI. CDR3 loop: CASSPGAVSYNEQFF. The DNA of the CDR3 is TGTGCCAGCTCACCGGGGGCAGTTTCCTACAATGAGCAGTTCTTC.

This clonotype has at least ten counts. The chain carries TRBV18 and TRBJ2-3; D possibly corresponds to TRBD2 (5 bases). The germline CDR1 and CDR2 sequences are KGHSH and LQKENI. The CDR3 contains 18 residues. Trimming took 2 bases from V and 0 from J, leaving 18 bases between them. For the CDR3, the DNA is TGTGCCAGCTCACCATTTCCGGGGAACCCCTTTAGCACAGATACGCAGTATTTT. This encodes CASSPFPGNPFSTDTQYF.

This clonotype occurred once. The chain is built from TRBV11-3 and TRBJ2-3; TRBD2 might be the D (6 bases). CDR1 is SGHNT and CDR2 is YENEEA in the germline V gene. This CDR3 contains 15 residues. The V end was cut by 2 bases, the J end by 4 bases, with 13 bases between. The CDR3 nucleotides are TGTGCCAGCAGCTTATCCCGGGACTTATCAGATACGCAGTATTTT. Protein product: CASSLSRDLSDTQYF.